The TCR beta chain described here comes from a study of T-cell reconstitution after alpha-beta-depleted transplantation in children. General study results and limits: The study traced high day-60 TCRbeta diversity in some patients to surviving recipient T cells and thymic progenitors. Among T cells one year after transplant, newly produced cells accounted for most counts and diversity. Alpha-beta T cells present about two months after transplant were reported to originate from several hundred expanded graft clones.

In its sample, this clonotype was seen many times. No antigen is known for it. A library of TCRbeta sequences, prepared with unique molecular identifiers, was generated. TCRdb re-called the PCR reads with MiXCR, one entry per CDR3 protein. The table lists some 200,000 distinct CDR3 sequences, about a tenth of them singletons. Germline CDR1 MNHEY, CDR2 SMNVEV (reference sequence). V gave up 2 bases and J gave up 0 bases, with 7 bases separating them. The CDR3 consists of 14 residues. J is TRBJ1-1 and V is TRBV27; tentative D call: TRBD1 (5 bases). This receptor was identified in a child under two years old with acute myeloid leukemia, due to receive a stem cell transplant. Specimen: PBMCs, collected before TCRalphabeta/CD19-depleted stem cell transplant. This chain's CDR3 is CASSLDSMNTEAFF. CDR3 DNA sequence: TGTGCCAGCAGTTTAGACAGCATGAACACTGAAGCTTTCTTT.